This T cell receptor (beta chain) was retrieved from a study of blood T cell repertoires in COVID-19. Assay: immunoSEQ multiplex PCR; the TCRdb copy retains only in-frame clones and omits some. The table shows about 140,000 clones, with almost 85% occurring only once. Germline-derived CDR1 and CDR2 are SGHVS and FQNEAQ. The V and J ends lost 1 base and 5 bases respectively, with 14 bases between them. CDR3 length: 15 amino acids. This receptor was identified in a middle-aged man with acute COVID-19. The source material was PBMCs or T cells enriched from blood (not recorded which). This chain joins TRBV7-8 and TRBJ2-5; tentative D call: TRBD2 (5 bases). As DNA, the CDR3 is TGTGCCAGCAGCTTAGGGCGTAGCTCGGGGGAGACCCAGTACTTC. Encoded protein: CASSLGRSSGETQYF.